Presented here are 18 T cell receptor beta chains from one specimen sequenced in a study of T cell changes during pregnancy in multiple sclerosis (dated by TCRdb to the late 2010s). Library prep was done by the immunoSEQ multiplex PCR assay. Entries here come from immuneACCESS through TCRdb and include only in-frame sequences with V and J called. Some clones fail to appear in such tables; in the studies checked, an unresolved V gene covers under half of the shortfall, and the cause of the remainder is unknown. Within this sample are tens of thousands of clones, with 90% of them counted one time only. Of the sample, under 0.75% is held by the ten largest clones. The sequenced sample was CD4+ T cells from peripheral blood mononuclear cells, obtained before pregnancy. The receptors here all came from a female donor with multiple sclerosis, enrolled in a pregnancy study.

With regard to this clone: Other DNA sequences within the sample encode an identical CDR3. CDR3 loop: CASSVGAGAYNEQFF. CDR3 DNA sequence: TGTGCCAGCAGCGTAGGTGCGGGAGCCTACAATGAGCAGTTCTTC. The genes are TRBV9 and TRBJ2-1; 7 bases match TRBD2. The germline CDR1 and CDR2 sequences are SGDLS and YYNGEE. This CDR3 is built from 15 residues. J was trimmed by 2 bases and V by 0 bases; bases with no gene match: 2.

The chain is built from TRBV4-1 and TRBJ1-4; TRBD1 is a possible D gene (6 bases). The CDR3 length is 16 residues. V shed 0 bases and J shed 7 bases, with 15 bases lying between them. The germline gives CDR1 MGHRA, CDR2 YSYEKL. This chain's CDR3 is CASSQDLRRGGEKLFF. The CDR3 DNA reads TGCGCCAGCAGCCAAGATCTGCGCAGGGGTGGTGAAAAACTGTTTTTT.

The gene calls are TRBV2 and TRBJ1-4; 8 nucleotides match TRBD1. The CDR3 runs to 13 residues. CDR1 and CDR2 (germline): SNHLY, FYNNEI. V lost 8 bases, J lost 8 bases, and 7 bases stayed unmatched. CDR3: CASDRQGQEKLFF. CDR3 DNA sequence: TGTGCCAGCGATAGACAGGGGCAAGAAAAACTGTTTTTT. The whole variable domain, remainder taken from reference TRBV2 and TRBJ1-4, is EPEVTQTPSHQVTQMGQEVILRCVPISNHLYFYWYRQILGQKVEFLVSFYNNEISEKSEIFDDQFSVERPDGSNFTLKIRSTKLEDSAMYFCASDRQGQEKLFFGSGTQLSVL.

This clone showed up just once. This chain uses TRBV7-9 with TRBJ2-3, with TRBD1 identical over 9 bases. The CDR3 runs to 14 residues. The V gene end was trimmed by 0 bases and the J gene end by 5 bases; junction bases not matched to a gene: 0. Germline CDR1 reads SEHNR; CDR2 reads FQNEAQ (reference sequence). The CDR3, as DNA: TGTGCCAGCAGCTTAGCGGGACAGGGAGATACGCAGTATTTT. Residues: CASSLAGQGDTQYF.

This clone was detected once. CDR3 sequence reads: CASSPSTGGSGANVLTF. The CDR3 coding sequence is TGTGCCAGCAGCCCCTCAACAGGGGGCTCCGGGGCCAACGTCCTGACTTTC. The chain joins TRBV9 to TRBJ2-6; TRBD1 matches at 9 bases. V lost 4 bases and J lost 4; bases outside the gene matches: 9. CDR3 length: 17 residues. From germline, CDR1 is SGDLS and CDR2 YYNGEE.

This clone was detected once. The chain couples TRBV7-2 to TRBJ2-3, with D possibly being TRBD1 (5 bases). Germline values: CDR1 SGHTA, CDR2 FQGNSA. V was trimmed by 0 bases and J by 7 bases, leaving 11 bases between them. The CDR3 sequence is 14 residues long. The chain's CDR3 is CASSLAGPRNTQYF. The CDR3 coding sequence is TGTGCCAGCAGCTTAGCGGGGCCCCGAAATACGCAGTATTTT.

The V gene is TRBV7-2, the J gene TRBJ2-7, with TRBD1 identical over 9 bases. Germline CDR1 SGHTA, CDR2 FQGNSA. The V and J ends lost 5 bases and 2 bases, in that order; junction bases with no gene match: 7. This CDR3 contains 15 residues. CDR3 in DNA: TGTGCCAGCAGCATTATGGGACAGGGTACCTACGAGCAGTACTTC. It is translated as CASSIMGQGTYEQYF.

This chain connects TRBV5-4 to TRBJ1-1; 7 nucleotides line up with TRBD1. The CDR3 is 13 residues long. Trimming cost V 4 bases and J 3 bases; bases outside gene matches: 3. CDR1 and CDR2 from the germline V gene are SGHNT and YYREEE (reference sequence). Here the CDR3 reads CASSRDSHTEAFF. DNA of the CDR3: TGTGCCAGCAGCCGGGACAGCCACACTGAAGCTTTCTTT.

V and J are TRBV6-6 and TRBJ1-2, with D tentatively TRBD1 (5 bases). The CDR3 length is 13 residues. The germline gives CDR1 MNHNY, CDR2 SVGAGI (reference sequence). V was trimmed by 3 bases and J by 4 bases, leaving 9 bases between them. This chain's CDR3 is CASSYDRSYGYTF. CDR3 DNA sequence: TGTGCCAGCAGTTATGACAGAAGCTATGGCTACACCTTC.

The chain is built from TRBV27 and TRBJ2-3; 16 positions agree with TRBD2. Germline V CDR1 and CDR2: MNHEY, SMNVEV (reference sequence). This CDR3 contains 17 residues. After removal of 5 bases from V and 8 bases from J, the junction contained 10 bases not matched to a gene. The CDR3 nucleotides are TGTGCCAGCAGTCCCACGGGACTAGCGGGGGGGAGGGGTACGCAGTATTTT. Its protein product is CASSPTGLAGGRGTQYF.

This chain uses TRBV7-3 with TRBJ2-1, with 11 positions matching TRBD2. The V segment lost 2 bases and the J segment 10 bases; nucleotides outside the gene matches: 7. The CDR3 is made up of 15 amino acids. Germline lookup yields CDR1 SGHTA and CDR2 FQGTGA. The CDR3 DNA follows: TGTGCCAGCAGCTTATTGGGGACTAGCGGATTCGAGCAGTTCTTC. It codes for CASSLLGTSGFEQFF.

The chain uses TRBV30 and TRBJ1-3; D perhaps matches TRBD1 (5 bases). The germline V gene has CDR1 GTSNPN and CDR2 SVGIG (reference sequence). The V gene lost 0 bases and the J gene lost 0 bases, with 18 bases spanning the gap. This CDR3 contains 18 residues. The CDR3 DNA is TGTGCCTGGAGTGTGGGGCCGGGACTCACGAGCTCTGGAAACACCATATATTTT. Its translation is CAWSVGPGLTSSGNTIYF.

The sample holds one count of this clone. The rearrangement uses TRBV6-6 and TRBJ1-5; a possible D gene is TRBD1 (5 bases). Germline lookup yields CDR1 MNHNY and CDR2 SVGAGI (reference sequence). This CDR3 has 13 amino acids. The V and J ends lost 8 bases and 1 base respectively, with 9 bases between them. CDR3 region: CASGGNSNQPQHF. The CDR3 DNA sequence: TGTGCCAGCGGGGGGAACAGCAATCAGCCCCAGCATTTT.

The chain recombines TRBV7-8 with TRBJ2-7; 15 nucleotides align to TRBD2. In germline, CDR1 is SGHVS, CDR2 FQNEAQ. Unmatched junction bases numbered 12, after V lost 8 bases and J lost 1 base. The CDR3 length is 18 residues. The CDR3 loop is CASDKNPGLAGGSYEQYF. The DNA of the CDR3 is TGTGCCAGCGATAAGAACCCTGGACTAGCGGGAGGGTCCTACGAGCAGTACTTC.

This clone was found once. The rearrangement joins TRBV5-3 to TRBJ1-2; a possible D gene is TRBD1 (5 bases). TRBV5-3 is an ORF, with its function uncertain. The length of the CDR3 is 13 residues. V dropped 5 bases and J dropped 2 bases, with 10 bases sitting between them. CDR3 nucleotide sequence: TGTGCCAGAAGTAGTCAGGGAAACTATGGCTACACCTTC. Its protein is CARSSQGNYGYTF.

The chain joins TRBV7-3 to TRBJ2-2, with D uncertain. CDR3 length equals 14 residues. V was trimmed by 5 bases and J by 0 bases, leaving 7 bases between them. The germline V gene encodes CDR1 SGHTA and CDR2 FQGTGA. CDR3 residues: CASSPTSNTGELFF. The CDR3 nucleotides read TGTGCCAGCAGCCCGACTTCGAACACCGGGGAGCTGTTTTTT.

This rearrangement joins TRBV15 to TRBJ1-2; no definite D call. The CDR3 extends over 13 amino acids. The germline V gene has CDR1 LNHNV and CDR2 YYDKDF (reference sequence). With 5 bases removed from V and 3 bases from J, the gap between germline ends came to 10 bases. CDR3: CATSARVYYGYTF. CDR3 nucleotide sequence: TGTGCCACCAGCGCGAGGGTTTACTATGGCTACACCTTC.

CDR3 DNA: TGTGCCAGTAGTGACTACGGGGGAGCTAATGAAAAACTGTTTTTT. This gives the protein CASSDYGGANEKLFF. The rearrangement links TRBV19 to TRBJ1-4; TRBD1 might be the D (5 bases). Germline CDR1 LNHDA, CDR2 SQIVND (reference sequence). Trimming shortened V by 5 bases and J by 3 bases, and 13 bases separated the two germline ends. This CDR3 has 15 amino acids.